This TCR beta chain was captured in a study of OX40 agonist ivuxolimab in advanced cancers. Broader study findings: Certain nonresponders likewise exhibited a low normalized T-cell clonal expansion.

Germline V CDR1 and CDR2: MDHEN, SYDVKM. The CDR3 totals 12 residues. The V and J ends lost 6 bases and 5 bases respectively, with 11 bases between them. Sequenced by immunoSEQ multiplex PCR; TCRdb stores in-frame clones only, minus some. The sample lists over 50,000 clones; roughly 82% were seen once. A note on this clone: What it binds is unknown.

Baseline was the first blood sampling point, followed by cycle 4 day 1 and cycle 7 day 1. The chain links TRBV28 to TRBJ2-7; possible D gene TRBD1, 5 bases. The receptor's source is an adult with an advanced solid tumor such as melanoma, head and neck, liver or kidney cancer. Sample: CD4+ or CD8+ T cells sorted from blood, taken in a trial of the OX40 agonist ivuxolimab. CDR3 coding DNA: TGTGCCAGCAGAGAACGACAGCACGAGCAGTACTTC. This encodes CASRERQHEQYF.